The 23 T cell receptor beta chains presented below share a single source sample, sequenced in a study of T cells in Graves' hyperthyroidism and ophthalmopathy (dated by TCRdb to 2018 to 2020). Library preparation used multiplex PCR. The sequencer was an Illumina HiSeq 2000. The TCR beta CDR3 regions were amplified from the RNA transcripts. For the first round of RT-PCR on the TCR CDR3, the HTBI primer set was used together with the Qiagen OneStep RT-PCR kit. Starting from the raw public reads, TCRdb applied fastp trimming at Q25, assembled clones with MiXCR and retained in-frame beta chains. CDR3 protein duplicates are merged, each entry listing the most common genes and DNA. This sample lists fewer than 110,000 distinct CDR3 sequences; 16% were detected once. The ten largest clones add up to about 42% of the sample. The sequenced sample consisted of blood. The source is a woman in her 50s with Graves' hyperthyroidism.

Ten or more counts support this clonotype. This chain uses TRBV2 with TRBJ1-6; D remains ambiguous. Trimming shortened V by 3 bases and J by 7 bases, and 7 bases separated the two germline ends. The CDR3 sequence is 13 residues long. The germline gives CDR1 SNHLY, CDR2 FYNNEI. The CDR3 reads CASSDIPNSPLHF. The CDR3, as DNA: TGTGCCAGCAGTGATATCCCGAATTCACCCCTCCACTTT. Filled out from reference TRBV2 and TRBJ1-6, the complete variable domain reads EPEVTQTPSHQVTQMGQEVILRCVPISNHLYFYWYRQILGQKVEFLVSFYNNEISEKSEIFDDQFSVERPDGSNFTLKIRSTKLEDSAMYFCASSDIPNSPLHFGNGTRLTVT.

The chain recombines TRBV3-1 with TRBJ2-3; D is perhaps TRBD2 (6 bases). Trimming took 6 bases from V and 4 from J, leaving 14 bases between them. The CDR3 sequence is 14 residues long. The germline V gene encodes CDR1 LGHDT and CDR2 YNNKEL (reference sequence). The CDR3 DNA follows: TGTGCCAGCAGTGAAGTCAGGAGGGCAGATACGCAGTATTTT. Its translation: CASSEVRRADTQYF.

At least ten counts were recorded for this clonotype. The CDR3 DNA sequence: TGTGCCAGCAGCCAAGACAGTTTTAGCACAGATACGCAGTATTTT. Protein product: CASSQDSFSTDTQYF. The chain has TRBV3-1 and TRBJ2-3, with D unclear. The germline CDR1 and CDR2 sequences are LGHDT and YNNKEL (reference sequence). The V gene lost 0 bases and the J gene lost 0 bases, with 7 bases spanning the gap. The CDR3 loop spans 15 amino acids.

Many counts were recorded for this clonotype. The chain is built from TRBV20-1 and TRBJ1-6; weak D call: TRBD1 (6 bases). The length of the CDR3 is 13 residues. V lost 1 base to trimming and J lost 8 bases, with 9 bases between them. The germline gives CDR1 DFQATT, CDR2 SNEGSKA (reference sequence). CDR3 loop: CSARADSHSPLHF. CDR3 nucleotide sequence: TGCAGTGCTAGAGCGGACAGTCATTCACCCCTCCACTTT.

This clonotype was recorded at least ten times. The V call is TRBV28, the J call TRBJ2-7, with TRBD1 matching over 9 bases. The CDR3 runs 14 residues. Unmatched junction bases numbered 9, after V lost 7 bases and J lost 5 bases. CDR1 and CDR2 from the germline V gene are MDHEN and SYDVKM. CDR3 DNA sequence: TGTGCCAGCATTATGGCGGGACAGGGCAACGAGCAGTACTTC. This encodes CASIMAGQGNEQYF.

This clonotype was counted ten times or more. The chain recombines TRBV2 with TRBJ1-1, with a tentative D call TRBD1 (5 bases). CDR3 length: 14 residues. The germline V gene has CDR1 SNHLY and CDR2 FYNNEI. Deletions cut 7 bases from V and 4 bases from J, with 16 bases between. The DNA for the CDR3 is TGTGCCAGCACTTGGGGTGGGAGGGGCACTGAAGCTTTCTTT. This codes for CASTWGGRGTEAFF.

This clonotype was detected many times. J is TRBJ2-1 and V is TRBV11-2, with D tentatively TRBD1 or TRBD2 (5 bases each). The CDR3 runs 15 residues. Deletions cut 5 bases from V and 6 bases from J, with 17 bases between. Germline values: CDR1 SGHAT, CDR2 FQNNGV. The CDR3 region is CASSKRTGTSNEQFF. CDR3 nucleotides: TGTGCCAGCAGCAAACGAACCGGGACCAGCAATGAGCAGTTCTTC.

This clonotype was seen ten or more times. The chain recombines TRBV2 with TRBJ2-1; 14 bases fit TRBD2. The V gene end was trimmed by 5 bases and the J gene end by 15 bases; junction bases not matched to a gene: 9. CDR3 length: 14 amino acids. Germline V gene sequence: CDR1 SNHLY, CDR2 FYNNEI. CDR3 protein: CASSSGTSGSLRFF. In DNA form, the CDR3 reads TGTGCCAGCAGTTCCGGGACTAGCGGGAGTTTACGGTTCTTC.

This clonotype showed up many times. The J gene is TRBJ1-5, the V gene TRBV12-3 or TRBV12-4, with D possibly being TRBD1 (6 bases). V gave up 5 bases and J gave up 4 bases, with 12 bases separating them. CDR3 length: 14 amino acids. Here the CDR3 reads CASSPTGSNQPQHF. In nucleotides, the CDR3 is TGTGCCAGCAGTCCAACAGGGTCGAATCAGCCCCAGCATTTT.

The table lists this clonotype with many counts. The J gene is TRBJ1-5, the V gene TRBV2; D uncertain. Germline V gene data show CDR1 as SNHLY and CDR2 as FYNNEI. Trimming left V 7 bases short and J 3 bases short, with 10 bases between. The length of the CDR3 is 13 residues. The CDR3 loop is CASMRQTNQPQHF. As DNA, the CDR3 is TGTGCCAGCATGAGGCAGACCAATCAGCCCCAGCATTTT. Looking up the rest from reference TRBV2 and TRBJ1-5 gives the full variable domain: EPEVTQTPSHQVTQMGQEVILRCVPISNHLYFYWYRQILGQKVEFLVSFYNNEISEKSEIFDDQFSVERPDGSNFTLKIRSTKLEDSAMYFCASMRQTNQPQHFGDGTRLSIL.

This clonotype came up many times. The gene calls are TRBV6-1 and TRBJ2-7, with D unclear. Per germline, CDR1 MNHNS and CDR2 SASEGT. The CDR3 sequence is 15 residues long. V lost 1 base and J 0 bases, leaving 10 bases between the germline ends. CDR3 protein: CASSEGTESSYEQYF. CDR3 coding DNA: TGTGCCAGCAGTGAAGGGACGGAGAGCTCCTACGAGCAGTACTTC.

This clonotype was seen just once. The chain uses TRBV28 and TRBJ2-5, with 7 bases aligning to TRBD1. Germline V gene lookup returns CDR1 MDHEN and CDR2 SYDVKM. The trim removed 5 bases at V and 3 bases at J, leaving 3 bases unmatched. The CDR3 has 13 amino acids. CDR3 protein: CASSVGGEETQYF. DNA for the CDR3: TGTGCCAGCAGTGTAGGGGGCGAAGAGACCCAGTACTTC.

This clonotype was detected ten times or more. The CDR3 DNA is TGTGCCACCAGCAGAGATATCCCCAAGGAGCAGTTCTTC. Translated: CATSRDIPKEQFF. This chain uses TRBV15 with TRBJ2-1; D is uncertain. Germline V lookup: CDR1 LNHNV, CDR2 YYDKDF (reference sequence). This CDR3 is built from 13 residues. Trimming pared 0 bases from V and 10 bases from J, leaving 10 bases between. Full variable domain (missing parts from reference TRBV15 and TRBJ2-1): DAMVIQNPRYQVTQFGKPVTLSCSQTLNHNVMYWYQQKSSQAPKLLFHYYDKDFNNEADTPDNFQSRRPNTSFCFLDIRSPGLGDTAMYLCATSRDIPKEQFFGPGTRLTVL.

This clonotype was counted only a few times. The chain carries TRBV3-1 and TRBJ2-1; TRBD1 agrees at 9 bases. V gave up 6 bases and J gave up 10 bases; unmatched junction bases: 13. The CDR3 contains 15 residues. CDR1 and CDR2 from the germline V gene are LGHDT and YNNKEL (reference sequence). CDR3 sequence: CASSLQGAPRGEQFF. The DNA of the CDR3 is TGTGCCAGCAGTCTACAGGGGGCGCCCCGGGGGGAGCAGTTCTTC.

The rearrangement links TRBV28 to TRBJ2-7; TRBD2 aligns across 8 bases. Germline loops: CDR1 MDHEN, CDR2 SYDVKM. CDR3 length: 14 amino acids. Unmatched junction bases numbered 1, after V lost 3 bases and J lost 0 bases. In nucleotides, the CDR3 is TGTGCCAGCAGTTTCCGGGGGGGCTCCTACGAGCAGTACTTC. It encodes CASSFRGGSYEQYF.

This clonotype came up many times. A read error may account for a junction end that differs from germline. The chain has TRBV11-2 and TRBJ2-1; TRBD1 aligns across 8 bases. Per the germline V gene, CDR1 is SGHAT and CDR2 is FQNNGV. The CDR3 totals 13 residues. The CDR3 DNA reads as TGTGCCAGCAGCGTAGACAGGGGTTATGAGCAGTTCTTC. This sequence encodes CASSVDRGYEQFF. The complete variable domain, with remaining parts taken from reference TRBV11-2 and TRBJ2-1, reads EAGVAQSPRYKIIEKRQSVAFWCNPISGHATLYWYQQILGQGPKLLIQFQNNGVVDDSQLPKDRFSAERLKGVDSTLKIQPAKLEDSAVYLCASSVDRGYEQFFGPGTRLTVL.

J is TRBJ2-1 and V is TRBV3-1; TRBD2 matches at 12 bases. The CDR3 contains 18 residues. Germline CDR1 LGHDT, CDR2 YNNKEL (reference sequence). V dropped 1 base and J dropped 9; count of bases not matched to a gene: 13. The CDR3 region has the DNA TGTGCCAGCAGCCAAGGGGGGCTAGCGGGAGGGCCCCCCCGTGAGCAGTTCTTC. Its protein product is CASSQGGLAGGPPREQFF.

Of note for this clonotype: With a much larger clone just one base away, this may be a read error. The chain employs TRBV30 and TRBJ1-2; D remains ambiguous. The CDR3 is 14 residues long. Trimming took 2 bases from V and 7 from J, leaving 17 bases between them. CDR1 is GTSNPN and CDR2 is SVGIG in the germline V gene (reference sequence). The CDR3 reads CAWSFDGVLRGYTF. CDR3 nucleotides: TGTGCCTGGAGTTTCGACGGGGTCCTTCGTGGCTACACCTTC.

V and J are TRBV20-1 and TRBJ2-5, with D perhaps being TRBD1 or TRBD2 (5 bases each). V lost 1 base to trimming and J lost 11 bases, with 14 bases between them. CDR3 size: 12 residues. Germline assignment: CDR1 DFQATT and CDR2 SNEGSKA (reference sequence). The CDR3: CSARGGDGRQYF. For the CDR3, the DNA is TGCAGTGCTAGAGGAGGGGACGGTAGACAGTACTTC.

This clonotype was found many times. The chain uses TRBV12-3 or TRBV12-4 and TRBJ2-7; D uncertain. The CDR3 sequence is 14 residues long. Trimming cost V 3 bases and J 2 bases, with 11 bases left between them. CDR3 loop: CASSFLSSAYEQYF. The CDR3 nucleotides read TGTGCCAGCAGTTTTTTATCGAGTGCCTACGAGCAGTACTTC.

This clonotype was observed many times. This chain connects TRBV28 to TRBJ1-3; D is possibly TRBD1 (5 bases). The CDR3 is 15 residues long. Germline V gene sequence: CDR1 MDHEN, CDR2 SYDVKM. V was clipped by 6 bases and J by 0 bases, with 12 bases between them. CDR3 sequence (DNA): TGTGCCAGCAGCGGCTGGGGCTTCTCTGGAAACACCATATATTTT. Its translation is CASSGWGFSGNTIYF.

This clonotype has a count of ten or more. The chain recombines TRBV20-1 with TRBJ2-3, with 11 nucleotides matching TRBD2. Per the germline V gene, CDR1 is DFQATT and CDR2 is SNEGSKA (reference sequence). The CDR3 is made up of 14 amino acids. V shed 2 bases and J 6 bases; nucleotides not matched to a gene: 4. The CDR3: CSARTSGSLDTQYF. CDR3 DNA: TGCAGTGCTAGAACTAGCGGGAGTCTCGATACGCAGTATTTT.

The sample holds many counts of this clonotype. This sequence joins TRBV5-1 and TRBJ1-1; D remains unclear. The V end lost 4 bases, the J end lost 0 bases, and 13 bases lay between the germline ends. Germline CDR1 SGHRS, CDR2 YFSETQ. There are 15 residues in the CDR3. CDR3 DNA sequence: TGCGCCAGCAGCGTAGGTGGAACCCTGAACACTGAAGCTTTCTTT. Translation: CASSVGGTLNTEAFF.